This T cell receptor (beta chain) appears in the sequencing data of a study of control samples from healthy donors and cancer patients. In germline, CDR1 is SNHLY, CDR2 FYNNEI. The CDR3 totals 15 residues. V shed 2 bases, J shed 3 bases, and the junction held 2 bases outside the gene matches. Only in-frame clones appear in the TCRdb table, and some are missing; sequencing was by immunoSEQ multiplex PCR. The data contain fewer than 200,000 clones, 90% of them singletons. J is TRBJ2-7 and V is TRBV2; TRBD2 matches at 12 bases. The TCR comes from a woman aged 50 to 60 in good health. Sequenced: blood. For the CDR3, the DNA is TGTGCCAGCAGTGAATCACTAGCGGGAGGCTACGAGCAGTACTTC. Amino acid sequence: CASSESLAGGYEQYF.